A single T cell receptor beta chain is shown here with its context. Its target is unknown. This specimen belongs to a study of cytomegalovirus exposure and HLA in healthy donors. Study overall: The same platform was used for the roughly 120 validation repertoires and the 650 to 800 first-cohort repertoires, a later analysis reported.

Study-wide results and limits: The tendency of first-cohort TCR clusters to co-occur in the 90 to 150 validation repertoires emerged from a later analysis. It was confirmed in vitro that a few of the CMV-associated chains were specific for CMV antigens. Researchers counted roughly 150 TCR beta chains as cytomegalovirus-associated.

This table comes from immunoSEQ multiplex PCR, and its TCRdb copy is limited to in-frame clones, with some not included. The data show roughly 64,000 clones, around 95% seen once. CDR3 size: 16 residues. Between the trimmed V and J ends, which lost 4 bases and 4 bases, there was a span of 20 bases. Germline V gives CDR1 GTSNPN, CDR2 SVGIG (reference sequence). This rearrangement joins TRBV30 to TRBJ2-1, with D uncertain. The receptor comes from a woman under 30 in good health and CMV-seropositive. Sequenced material: PBMCs. This chain's CDR3 is CAWKKTTYIRYNEQFF. In DNA form, the CDR3 reads TGTGCCTGGAAAAAAACGACATATATCCGATACAATGAGCAGTTCTTC.